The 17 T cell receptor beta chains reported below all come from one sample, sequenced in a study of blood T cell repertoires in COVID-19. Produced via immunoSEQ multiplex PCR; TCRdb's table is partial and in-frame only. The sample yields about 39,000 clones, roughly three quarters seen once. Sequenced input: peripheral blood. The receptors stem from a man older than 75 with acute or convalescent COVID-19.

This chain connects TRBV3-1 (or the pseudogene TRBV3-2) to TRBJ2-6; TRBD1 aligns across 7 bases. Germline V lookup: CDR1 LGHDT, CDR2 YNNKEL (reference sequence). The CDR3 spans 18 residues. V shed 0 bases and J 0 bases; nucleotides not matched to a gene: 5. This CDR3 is CASSQEQGRLSGANVLTF. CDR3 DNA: TGTGCCAGCAGCCAAGAACAGGGGCGACTCTCTGGGGCCAACGTCCTGACTTTC.

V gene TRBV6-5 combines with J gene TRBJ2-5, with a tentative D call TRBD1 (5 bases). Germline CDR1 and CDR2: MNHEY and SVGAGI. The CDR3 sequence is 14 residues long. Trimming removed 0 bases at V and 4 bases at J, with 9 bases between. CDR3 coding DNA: TGTGCCAGCAGTTACTCGGACAAGGGAGAGACCCAGTACTTC. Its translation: CASSYSDKGETQYF.

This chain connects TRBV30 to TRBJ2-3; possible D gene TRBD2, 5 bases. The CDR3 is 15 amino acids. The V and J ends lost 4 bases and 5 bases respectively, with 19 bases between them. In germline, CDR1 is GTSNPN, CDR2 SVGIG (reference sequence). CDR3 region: CAWKRSGPPGDTQYF. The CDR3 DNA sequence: TGTGCCTGGAAGCGGAGCGGACCTCCGGGAGATACGCAGTATTTT.

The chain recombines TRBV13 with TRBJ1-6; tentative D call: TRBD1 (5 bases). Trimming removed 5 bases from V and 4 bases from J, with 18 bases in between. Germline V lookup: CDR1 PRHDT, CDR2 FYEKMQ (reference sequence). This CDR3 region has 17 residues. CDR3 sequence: CASSPRSREGYNSPLHF. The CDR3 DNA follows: TGTGCCAGCAGCCCAAGGTCCAGGGAGGGATATAATTCACCCCTCCACTTT. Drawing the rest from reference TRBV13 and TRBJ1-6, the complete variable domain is AAGVIQSPRHLIKEKRETATLKCYPIPRHDTVYWYQQGPGQDPQFLISFYEKMQSDKGSIPDRFSAQQFSDYHSELNMSSLELGDSALYFCASSPRSREGYNSPLHFGNGTRLTVT.

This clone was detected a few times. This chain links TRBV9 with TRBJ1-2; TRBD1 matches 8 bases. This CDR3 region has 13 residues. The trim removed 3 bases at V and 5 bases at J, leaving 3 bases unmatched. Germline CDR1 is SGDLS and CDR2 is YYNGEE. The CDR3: CASSATGGYGYTF. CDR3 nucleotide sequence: TGTGCCAGCAGCGCAACAGGGGGTTATGGCTACACCTTC.

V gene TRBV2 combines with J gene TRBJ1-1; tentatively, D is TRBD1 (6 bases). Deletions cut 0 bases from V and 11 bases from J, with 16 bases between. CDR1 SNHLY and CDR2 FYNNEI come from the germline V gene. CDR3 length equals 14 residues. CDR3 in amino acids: CASSEARTFQGAFF. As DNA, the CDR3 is TGTGCCAGCAGTGAAGCCCGGACTTTTCAGGGGGCTTTCTTT.

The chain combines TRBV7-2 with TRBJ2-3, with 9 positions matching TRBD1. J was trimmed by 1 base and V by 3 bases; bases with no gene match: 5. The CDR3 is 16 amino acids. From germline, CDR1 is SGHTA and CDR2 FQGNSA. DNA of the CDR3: TGTGCCAGCAGCTTGACCCGGACAGGGGGCACAGATACGCAGTATTTT. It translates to CASSLTRTGGTDTQYF.

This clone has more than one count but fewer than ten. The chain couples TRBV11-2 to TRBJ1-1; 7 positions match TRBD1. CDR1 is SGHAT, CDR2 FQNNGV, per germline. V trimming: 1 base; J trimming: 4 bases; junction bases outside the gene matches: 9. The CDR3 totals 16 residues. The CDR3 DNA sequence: TGTGCCAGCAGCTTAGTCATGGGACAGAGGGCCACTGAAGCTTTCTTT. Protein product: CASSLVMGQRATEAFF.

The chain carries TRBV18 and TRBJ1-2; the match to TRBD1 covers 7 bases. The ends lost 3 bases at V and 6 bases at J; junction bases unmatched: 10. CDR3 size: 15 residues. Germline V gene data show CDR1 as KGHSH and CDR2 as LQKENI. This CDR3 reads CASSPVPGQSDGYTF. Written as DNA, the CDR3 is TGTGCCAGCTCACCTGTACCGGGACAGTCAGATGGCTACACCTTC.

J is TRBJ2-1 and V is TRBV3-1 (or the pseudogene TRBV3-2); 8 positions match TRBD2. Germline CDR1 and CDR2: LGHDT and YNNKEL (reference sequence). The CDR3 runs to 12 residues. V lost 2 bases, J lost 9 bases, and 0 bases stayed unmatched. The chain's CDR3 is CASSQLAGEQFF. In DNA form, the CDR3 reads TGTGCCAGCAGCCAACTAGCGGGTGAGCAGTTCTTC.

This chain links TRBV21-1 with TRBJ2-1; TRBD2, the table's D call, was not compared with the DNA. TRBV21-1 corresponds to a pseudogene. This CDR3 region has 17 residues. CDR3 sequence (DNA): TGTGCCAGCAGCAAAGATAGGGGGGGGCCCCCCTACAATGAGCAGTTCTTC. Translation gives CASSKDRGGPPYNEQFF.

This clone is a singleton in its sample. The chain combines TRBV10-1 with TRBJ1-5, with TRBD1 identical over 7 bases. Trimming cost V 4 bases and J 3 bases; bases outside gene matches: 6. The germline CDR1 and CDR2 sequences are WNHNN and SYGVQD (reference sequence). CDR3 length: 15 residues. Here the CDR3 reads CASSGPGQHNQPQHF. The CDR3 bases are TGCGCCAGCAGTGGACCGGGACAGCACAATCAGCCCCAGCATTTT.

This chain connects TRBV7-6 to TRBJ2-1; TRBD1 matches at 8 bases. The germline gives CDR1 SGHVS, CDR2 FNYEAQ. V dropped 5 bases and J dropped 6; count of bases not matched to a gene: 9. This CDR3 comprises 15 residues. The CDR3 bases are TGTGCCAGCAGCCCCGGACAGGGACAATCCAATGAGCAGTTCTTC. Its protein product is CASSPGQGQSNEQFF.

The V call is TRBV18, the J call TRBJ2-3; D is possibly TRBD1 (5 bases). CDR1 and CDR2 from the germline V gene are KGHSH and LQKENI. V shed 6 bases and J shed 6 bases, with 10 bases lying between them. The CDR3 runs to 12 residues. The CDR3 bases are TGTGCCAGCTCTGACAGTGATGATACGCAGTATTTT. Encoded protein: CASSDSDDTQYF.

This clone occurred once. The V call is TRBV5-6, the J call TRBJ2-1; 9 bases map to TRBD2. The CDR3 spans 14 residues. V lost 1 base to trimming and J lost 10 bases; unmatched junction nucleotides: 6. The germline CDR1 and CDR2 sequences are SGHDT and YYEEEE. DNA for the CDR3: TGTGCCAGCAGCTTGCTGGTGCGGGAGGGAGAGCAGTTCTTC. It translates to CASSLLVREGEQFF.

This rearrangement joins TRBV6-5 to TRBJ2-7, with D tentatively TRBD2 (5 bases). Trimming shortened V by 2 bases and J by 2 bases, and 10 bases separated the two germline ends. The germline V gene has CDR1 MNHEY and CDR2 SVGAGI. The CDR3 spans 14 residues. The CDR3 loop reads CASSYGRGTYEQYF. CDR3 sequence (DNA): TGTGCCAGCAGTTACGGTAGAGGGACCTACGAGCAGTACTTC.

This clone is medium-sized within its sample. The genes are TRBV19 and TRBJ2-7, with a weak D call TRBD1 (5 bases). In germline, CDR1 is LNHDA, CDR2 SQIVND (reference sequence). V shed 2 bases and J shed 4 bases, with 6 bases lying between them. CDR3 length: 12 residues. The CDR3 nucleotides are TGTGCCAGTAGTATACAGGGATACGAGCAGTACTTC. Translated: CASSIQGYEQYF.